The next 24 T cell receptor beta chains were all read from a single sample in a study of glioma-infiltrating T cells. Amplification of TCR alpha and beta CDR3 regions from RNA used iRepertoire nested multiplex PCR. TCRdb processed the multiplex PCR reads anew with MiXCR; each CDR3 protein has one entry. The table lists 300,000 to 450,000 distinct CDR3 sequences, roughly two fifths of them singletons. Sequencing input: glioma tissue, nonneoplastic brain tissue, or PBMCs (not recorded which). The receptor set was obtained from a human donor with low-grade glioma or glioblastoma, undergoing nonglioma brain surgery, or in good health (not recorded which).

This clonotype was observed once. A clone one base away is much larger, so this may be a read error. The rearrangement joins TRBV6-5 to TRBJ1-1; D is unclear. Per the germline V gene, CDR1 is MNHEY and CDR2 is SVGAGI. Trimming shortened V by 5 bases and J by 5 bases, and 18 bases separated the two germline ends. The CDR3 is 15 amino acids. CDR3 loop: CASSEMGRAWTEAFF. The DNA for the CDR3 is TGTGCCAGCAGTGAGATGGGGAGGGCTTGGACTGAAGCTTTCTTT.

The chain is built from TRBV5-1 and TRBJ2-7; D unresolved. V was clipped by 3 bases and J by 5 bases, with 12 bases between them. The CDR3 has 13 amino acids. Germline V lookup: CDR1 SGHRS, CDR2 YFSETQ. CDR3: CASSSQGPNEQYF. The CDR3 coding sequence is TGCGCCAGCAGCTCCCAAGGGCCCAACGAGCAGTACTTC.

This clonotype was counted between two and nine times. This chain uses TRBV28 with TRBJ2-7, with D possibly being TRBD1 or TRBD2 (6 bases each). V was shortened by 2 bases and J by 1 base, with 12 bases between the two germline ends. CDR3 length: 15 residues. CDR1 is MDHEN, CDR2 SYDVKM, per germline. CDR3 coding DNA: TGTGCCAGCAGTTTAGAGGCGGGACAATCCTACGAGCAGTACTTC. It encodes CASSLEAGQSYEQYF. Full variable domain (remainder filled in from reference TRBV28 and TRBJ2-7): DVKVTQSSRYLVKRTGEKVFLECVQDMDHENMFWYRQDPGLGLRLIYFSYDVKMKEKGDIPEGYSVSREKKERFSLILESASTNQTSMYLCASSLEAGQSYEQYFGPGTRLTVT.

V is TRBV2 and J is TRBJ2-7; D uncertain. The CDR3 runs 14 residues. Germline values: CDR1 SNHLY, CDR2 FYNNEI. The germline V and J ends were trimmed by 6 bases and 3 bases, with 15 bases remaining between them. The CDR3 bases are TGTGCCAGCAGCCAAGGTGGAGCCCGCTACGAGCAGTACTTC. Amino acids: CASSQGGARYEQYF.

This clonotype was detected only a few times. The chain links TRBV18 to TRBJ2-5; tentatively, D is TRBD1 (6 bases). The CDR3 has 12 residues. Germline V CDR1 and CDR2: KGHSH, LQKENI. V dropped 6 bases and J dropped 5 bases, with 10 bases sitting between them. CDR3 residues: CASSPDSETQYF. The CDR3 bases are TGTGCCAGCTCGCCGGACAGTGAGACCCAGTACTTC.

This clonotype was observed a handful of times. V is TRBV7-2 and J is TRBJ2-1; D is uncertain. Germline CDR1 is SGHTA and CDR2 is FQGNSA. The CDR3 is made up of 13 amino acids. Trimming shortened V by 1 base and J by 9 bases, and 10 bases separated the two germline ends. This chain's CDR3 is CASSLESLREQFF. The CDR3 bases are TGTGCCAGCAGCTTAGAGTCTTTGCGTGAGCAGTTCTTC.

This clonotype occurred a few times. Here the CDR3 DNA reads TGCAGTGCTGGTAGACAGGCCACCCCAGAGACCCAGTACTTC. Its translation: CSAGRQATPETQYF. V and J are TRBV20-1 and TRBJ2-5, with TRBD1 as a possible D gene (6 bases). V lost 5 bases and J 4 bases, leaving 17 bases between the germline ends. This CDR3 contains 14 residues. CDR1 and CDR2 (germline): DFQATT, SNEGSKA (reference sequence).

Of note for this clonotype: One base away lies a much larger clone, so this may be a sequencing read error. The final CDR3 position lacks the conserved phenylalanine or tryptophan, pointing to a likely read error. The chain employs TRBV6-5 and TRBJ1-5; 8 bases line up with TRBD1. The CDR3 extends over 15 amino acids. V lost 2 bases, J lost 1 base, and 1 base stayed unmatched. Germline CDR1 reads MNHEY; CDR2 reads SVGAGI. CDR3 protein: CASSYTGGSNQPQHS. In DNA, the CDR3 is TGTGCCAGCAGTTACACAGGGGGAAGCAATCAGCCCCAGCATTCT.

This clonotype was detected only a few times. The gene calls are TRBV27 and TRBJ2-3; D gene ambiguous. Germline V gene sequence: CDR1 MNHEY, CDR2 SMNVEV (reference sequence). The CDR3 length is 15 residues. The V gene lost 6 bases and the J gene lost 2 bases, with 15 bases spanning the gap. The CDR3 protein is CASSSRTEDTDTQYF. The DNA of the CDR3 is TGTGCCAGCAGCTCGCGGACGGAAGACACAGATACGCAGTATTTT.

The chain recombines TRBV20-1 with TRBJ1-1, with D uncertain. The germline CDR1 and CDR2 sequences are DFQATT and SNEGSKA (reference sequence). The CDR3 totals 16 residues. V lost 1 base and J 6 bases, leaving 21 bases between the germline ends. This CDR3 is CSARGIVGVGLAEAFF. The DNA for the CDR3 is TGCAGTGCTAGAGGGATTGTGGGAGTCGGTTTGGCTGAAGCTTTCTTT.

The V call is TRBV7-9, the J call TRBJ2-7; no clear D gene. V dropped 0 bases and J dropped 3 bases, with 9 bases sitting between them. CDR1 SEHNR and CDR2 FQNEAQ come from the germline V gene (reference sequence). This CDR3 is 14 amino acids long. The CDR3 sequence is CASSLAPEDYEQYF. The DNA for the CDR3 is TGTGCCAGCAGCTTAGCGCCGGAAGACTACGAGCAGTACTTC.

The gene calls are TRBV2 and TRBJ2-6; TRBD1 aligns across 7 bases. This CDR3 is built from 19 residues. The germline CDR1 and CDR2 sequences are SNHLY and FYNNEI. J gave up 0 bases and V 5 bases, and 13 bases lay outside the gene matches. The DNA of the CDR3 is TGTGCCAGCAGTATTCCCATCAGGGGGAACCCCTCTGGGGCCAACGTCCTGACTTTC. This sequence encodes CASSIPIRGNPSGANVLTF. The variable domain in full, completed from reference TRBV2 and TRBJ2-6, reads EPEVTQTPSHQVTQMGQEVILRCVPISNHLYFYWYRQILGQKVEFLVSFYNNEISEKSEIFDDQFSVERPDGSNFTLKIRSTKLEDSAMYFCASSIPIRGNPSGANVLTFGAGSRLTVL.

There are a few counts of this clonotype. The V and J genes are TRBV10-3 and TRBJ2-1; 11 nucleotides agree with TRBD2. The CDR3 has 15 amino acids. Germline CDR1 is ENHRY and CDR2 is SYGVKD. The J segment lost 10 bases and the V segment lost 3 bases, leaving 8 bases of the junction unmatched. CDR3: CAISEGLAGGKEQFF. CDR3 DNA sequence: TGTGCCATCAGTGAAGGTCTAGCGGGAGGTAAGGAGCAGTTCTTC.

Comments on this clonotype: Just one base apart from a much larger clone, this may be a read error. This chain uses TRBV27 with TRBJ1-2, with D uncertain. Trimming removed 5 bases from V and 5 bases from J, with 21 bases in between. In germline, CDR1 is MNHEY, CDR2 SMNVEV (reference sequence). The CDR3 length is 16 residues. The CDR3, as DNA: TGTGCCAGCAGTCCGACTACCGGACGGGGAGCTTATGGCTACACCTTC. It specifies CASSPTTGRGAYGYTF.

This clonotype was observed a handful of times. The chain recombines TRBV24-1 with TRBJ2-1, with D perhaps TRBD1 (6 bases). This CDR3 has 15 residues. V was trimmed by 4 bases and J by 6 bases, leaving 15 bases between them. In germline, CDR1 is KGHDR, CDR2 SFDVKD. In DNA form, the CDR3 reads TGTGCCACCAGTGACCCGAGTTCAGGGGTCAATGAGCAGTTCTTC. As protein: CATSDPSSGVNEQFF.

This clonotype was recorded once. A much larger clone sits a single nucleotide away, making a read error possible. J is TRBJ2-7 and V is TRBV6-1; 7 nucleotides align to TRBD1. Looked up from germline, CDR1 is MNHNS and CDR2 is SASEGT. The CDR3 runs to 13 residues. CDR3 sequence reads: CASTRTGTYGQYF. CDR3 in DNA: TGTGCCAGCACTCGGACAGGAACCTACGGGCAGTACTTC.

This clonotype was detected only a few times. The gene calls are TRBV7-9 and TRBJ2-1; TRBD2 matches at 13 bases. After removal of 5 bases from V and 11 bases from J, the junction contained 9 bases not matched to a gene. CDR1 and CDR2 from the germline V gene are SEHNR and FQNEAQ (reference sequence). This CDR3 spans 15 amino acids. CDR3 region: CASSVDTGLAGKQFF. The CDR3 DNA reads TGTGCCAGCAGCGTAGACACGGGACTAGCGGGGAAGCAGTTCTTC.

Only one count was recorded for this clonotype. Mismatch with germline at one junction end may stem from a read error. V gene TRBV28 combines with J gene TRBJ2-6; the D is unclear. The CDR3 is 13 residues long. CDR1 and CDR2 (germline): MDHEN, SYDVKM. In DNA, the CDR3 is TGTGCCACCAGTGATAGCCCAAGGAGCGTCCTGACTTTC. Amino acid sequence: CATSDSPRSVLTF.

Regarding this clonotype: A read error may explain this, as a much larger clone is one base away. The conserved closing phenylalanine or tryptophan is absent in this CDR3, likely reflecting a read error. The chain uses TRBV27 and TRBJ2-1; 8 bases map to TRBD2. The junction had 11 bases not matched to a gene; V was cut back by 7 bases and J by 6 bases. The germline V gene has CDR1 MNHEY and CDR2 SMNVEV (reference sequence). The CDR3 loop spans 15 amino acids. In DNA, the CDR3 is TGTGCCAGCATGGAATCAGCGGGAGCGGGCAATGAGCAGTTCCTC. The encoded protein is CASMESAGAGNEQFL.

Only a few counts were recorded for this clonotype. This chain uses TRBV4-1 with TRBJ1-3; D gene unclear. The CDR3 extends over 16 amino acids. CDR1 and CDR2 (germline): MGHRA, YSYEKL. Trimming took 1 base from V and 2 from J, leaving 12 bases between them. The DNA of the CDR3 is TGCGCCAGCAGCCAAGCCCCCCCTTCACCTGGAAACACCATATATTTT. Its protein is CASSQAPPSPGNTIYF.

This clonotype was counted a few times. This CDR3 reads CASSPPSTYEQYF. In DNA, the CDR3 is TGTGCCAGCTCACCACCTAGTACCTACGAGCAGTACTTC. This chain uses TRBV18 with TRBJ2-7, with D unclear. CDR1 and CDR2 from the germline V gene are KGHSH and LQKENI. V was pared by 0 bases and J by 2 bases, with 5 bases between. This CDR3 has 13 residues.

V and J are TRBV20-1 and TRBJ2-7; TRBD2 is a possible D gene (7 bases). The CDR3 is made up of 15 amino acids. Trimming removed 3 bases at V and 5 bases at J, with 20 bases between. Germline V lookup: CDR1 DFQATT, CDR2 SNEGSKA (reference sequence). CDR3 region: CSASRQDGGWDEQYF. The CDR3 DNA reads TGCAGTGCTAGCCGACAGGACGGGGGGTGGGACGAGCAGTACTTC.

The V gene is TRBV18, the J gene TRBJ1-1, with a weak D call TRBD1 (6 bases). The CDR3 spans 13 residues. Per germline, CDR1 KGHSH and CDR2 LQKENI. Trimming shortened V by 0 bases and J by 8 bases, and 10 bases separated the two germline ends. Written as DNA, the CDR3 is TGTGCCAGCTCACCACCGTCAGGGGCGGAAGCTTTCTTT. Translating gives CASSPPSGAEAFF.

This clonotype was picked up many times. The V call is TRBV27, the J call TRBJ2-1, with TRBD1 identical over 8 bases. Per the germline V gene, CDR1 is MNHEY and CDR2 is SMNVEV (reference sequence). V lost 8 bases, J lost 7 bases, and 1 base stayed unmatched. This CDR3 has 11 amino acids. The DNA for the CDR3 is TGTGCCAGCCGGACAGGGAATGAGCAGTTCTTC. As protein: CASRTGNEQFF.